This is a list of T cell receptor beta chains from one sample in a study of blood T cell repertoires in COVID-19. Sequenced by immunoSEQ multiplex PCR; TCRdb stores in-frame clones only, minus some. The profile covers about 200,000 clones, with roughly 86% appearing a single time and roughly 5.9% taken by the ten largest. Sequenced: PBMCs or T cells enriched from blood (not recorded which). The receptors stem from a man aged 40-49 years with acute COVID-19. CDR3s include the opening cysteine and the closing phenylalanine or tryptophan. The order of the fields is J gene, CDR3 length, clone size, D gene, V gene, CDR3 DNA, CDR3 protein. The D gene is left open where the match is weak. Size values are once, few and many counts, or a class for expanded clones, and some rows have none.

j_gene: TRBJ2-4; len: 16; abundance: -; d_gene: -; v_gene: TRBV7-3; CDR3nt: TGTGCCAGCAGCCAAGGGGGTGGTTCTGGGGAAAACATTCAGTACTTC; CDR3aa: CASSQGGGSGENIQYF
j_gene: TRBJ2-5; len: 16; abundance: -; d_gene: -; v_gene: TRBV18; CDR3nt: TGTGCCAGCTCACCCTACTGGTTGACAGGACAAGAGACCCAGTACTTC; CDR3aa: CASSPYWLTGQETQYF
j_gene: TRBJ1-4; len: 13; abundance: -; d_gene: TRBD1; v_gene: TRBV29-1; CDR3nt: TGCAGCGCCGGAAGGACAGGGTTTGAAAAACTGTTTTTT; CDR3aa: CSAGRTGFEKLFF
j_gene: TRBJ1-2; len: 15; abundance: -; d_gene: TRBD1; v_gene: TRBV28; CDR3nt: TGTGCCAGCACCTTGATGGACAGGGAGGGCTATGGCTACACCTTC; CDR3aa: CASTLMDREGYGYTF
j_gene: TRBJ2-5; len: 15; abundance: -; d_gene: TRBD1; v_gene: TRBV5-4; CDR3nt: TGTGCCAGCACCCGGGACAGAGTGATCCAAGAGACCCAGTACTTC; CDR3aa: CASTRDRVIQETQYF
j_gene: TRBJ2-7; len: 15; abundance: -; d_gene: -; v_gene: TRBV5-6; CDR3nt: TGTGCCAGCAGCTTGATCGAGAGGGCGCTGTTCGAGCAGTACTTC; CDR3aa: CASSLIERALFEQYF
j_gene: TRBJ1-1; len: 13; abundance: few; d_gene: -; v_gene: TRBV7-2; CDR3nt: TGTGCCAGCAGCCCTACCGTGCACACTGAAGCTTTCTTT; CDR3aa: CASSPTVHTEAFF
j_gene: TRBJ1-3; len: 16; abundance: -; d_gene: -; v_gene: TRBV19; CDR3nt: TGTGCCAGTAGTGAATCGACAGCTTACTCTGGAAACACCATATATTTT; CDR3aa: CASSESTAYSGNTIYF
j_gene: TRBJ2-7; len: 15; abundance: -; d_gene: TRBD1; v_gene: TRBV7-8; CDR3nt: TGTGCCAGCAGCTTAGCCCTGGGACAGGGAATCGAGCAGTACTTC; CDR3aa: CASSLALGQGIEQYF
j_gene: TRBJ1-1; len: 13; abundance: few; d_gene: -; v_gene: TRBV9; CDR3nt: TGTGCCAGCAGTGCGGACAGCTACACTGAAGCTTTCTTT; CDR3aa: CASSADSYTEAFF
j_gene: TRBJ1-5; len: 12; abundance: -; d_gene: -; v_gene: TRBV7-9; CDR3nt: TGTGCCAGCAGCTTTTTGGGGGGTGAACAGCATTTT; CDR3aa: CASSFLGGEQHF
j_gene: TRBJ1-2; len: 17; abundance: once; d_gene: TRBD1; v_gene: TRBV5-1; CDR3nt: TGCGCCAGCAGCTTAAAATTCCCGGGACAGGGGGACTATGGCTACACCTTC; CDR3aa: CASSLKFPGQGDYGYTF
j_gene: TRBJ2-7; len: 14; abundance: -; d_gene: TRBD2; v_gene: TRBV27; CDR3nt: TGTGCCAGCAGGGCACTAGCGGGAGAGTACGAGCAGTACTTC; CDR3aa: CASRALAGEYEQYF
j_gene: TRBJ2-7; len: 16; abundance: -; d_gene: -; v_gene: TRBV19; CDR3nt: TGTGCCAGTAGTATAGGGTCCGCGGGATCCACCTACGAGCAGTACTTC; CDR3aa: CASSIGSAGSTYEQYF
j_gene: TRBJ1-4; len: 18; abundance: -; d_gene: -; v_gene: TRBV2; CDR3nt: TGTGCCAGCAGAGTGGAGGGTCAGGGCCGAACAACTAATGAAAAACTGTTTTTT; CDR3aa: CASRVEGQGRTTNEKLFF
j_gene: TRBJ1-5; len: 11; abundance: few; d_gene: -; v_gene: TRBV2; CDR3nt: TGTGCCAGCAAGGTTGAGGAGCCCCAGCATTTT; CDR3aa: CASKVEEPQHF
j_gene: TRBJ1-6; len: 13; abundance: once; d_gene: -; v_gene: TRBV13; CDR3nt: TGTGCCAGCAGCTTAGCAGGGGAATCACCCCTCCACTTT; CDR3aa: CASSLAGESPLHF
j_gene: TRBJ2-1; len: 13; abundance: -; d_gene: TRBD2; v_gene: TRBV2; CDR3nt: TGTGCCAGCAGTGAGAGTAGCGGGCTTAAGCAGTTCTTC; CDR3aa: CASSESSGLKQFF
j_gene: TRBJ2-7; len: 15; abundance: few; d_gene: -; v_gene: TRBV19; CDR3nt: TGTGCCAGTAATTCGGGAGATAGCAGCTCCTACGAGCAGTACTTC; CDR3aa: CASNSGDSSSYEQYF
j_gene: TRBJ2-1; len: 17; abundance: -; d_gene: TRBD2; v_gene: TRBV5-1; CDR3nt: TGCGCCAGCAGCCCAGGGACTAGCGGACCCTCCTACAATGAGCAGTTCTTC; CDR3aa: CASSPGTSGPSYNEQFF
j_gene: TRBJ1-5; len: 16; abundance: -; d_gene: TRBD1; v_gene: TRBV2; CDR3nt: TGTGCCAGCACTACGGACAGGGGGAGAGCCAATCAGCCCCAGCATTTT; CDR3aa: CASTTDRGRANQPQHF
j_gene: TRBJ2-7; len: 12; abundance: -; d_gene: -; v_gene: TRBV30; CDR3nt: TGTGCCTGGGGCAGGGCGGTCTACGAGCAGTACTTC; CDR3aa: CAWGRAVYEQYF
j_gene: TRBJ1-4; len: 13; abundance: -; d_gene: -; v_gene: TRBV18; CDR3nt: TGTGCCAGCTCAAAGAGCGACCCTGAAAAACTGTTTTTT; CDR3aa: CASSKSDPEKLFF
j_gene: TRBJ2-1; len: 16; abundance: -; d_gene: -; v_gene: TRBV28; CDR3nt: TGTGCCAGCAGTTTCAGGCAGGGGAGCTCCTACAATGAGCAGTTCTTC; CDR3aa: CASSFRQGSSYNEQFF
j_gene: TRBJ1-6; len: 16; abundance: -; d_gene: TRBD1; v_gene: TRBV7-9; CDR3nt: TGTGCCAGCAGCCCGTCCGGGACAGGGGGCATTTCACCCCTCCACTTT; CDR3aa: CASSPSGTGGISPLHF
j_gene: TRBJ2-6; len: 14; abundance: -; d_gene: -; v_gene: TRBV6-5; CDR3nt: TGTGCCACCACAGGAGTTTCTGGGGCCAACGTCCTGACTTTC; CDR3aa: CATTGVSGANVLTF
j_gene: TRBJ2-3; len: 14; abundance: -; d_gene: -; v_gene: TRBV6-2/TRBV6-3; CDR3nt: TGTGCCAGCAGTTTCGGACAGCTACTAGATACGCAGTATTTT; CDR3aa: CASSFGQLLDTQYF
j_gene: TRBJ2-7; len: 14; abundance: -; d_gene: -; v_gene: TRBV5-1; CDR3nt: TGCGCCAGCAGCTTGGGGGGTTACAGGGTCGAGCAGTACTTC; CDR3aa: CASSLGGYRVEQYF
j_gene: TRBJ2-5; len: 14; abundance: -; d_gene: -; v_gene: TRBV6-5; CDR3nt: TGTGCCAGCAGTATTGGCCCCGTGCAAGAGACCCAGTACTTC; CDR3aa: CASSIGPVQETQYF
j_gene: TRBJ2-5; len: 15; abundance: -; d_gene: -; v_gene: TRBV15; CDR3nt: TGTGCCACCAGCAGAGATTTCCTGACACAAGAGACCCAGTACTTC; CDR3aa: CATSRDFLTQETQYF
j_gene: TRBJ2-1; len: 15; abundance: once; d_gene: TRBD2; v_gene: TRBV5-1; CDR3nt: TGCGCCAGCAGCTTCGGGACTAGCGGGAACAATGAGCAGTTCTTC; CDR3aa: CASSFGTSGNNEQFF
j_gene: TRBJ2-7; len: 11; abundance: few; d_gene: -; v_gene: TRBV5-1; CDR3nt: TGCGCCAGCAGCCAGAACTACGAGCAGTACTTC; CDR3aa: CASSQNYEQYF
j_gene: TRBJ2-7; len: 15; abundance: -; d_gene: TRBD1; v_gene: TRBV19; CDR3nt: TGTGCCAGTAGTAAAGGGGGACAGGGGGACTACGAGCAGTACTTC; CDR3aa: CASSKGGQGDYEQYF
j_gene: TRBJ1-2; len: 14; abundance: -; d_gene: -; v_gene: TRBV2; CDR3nt: TGTGCCAGCAGTTCGGGGGGTCCTAACTATGGCTACACCTTC; CDR3aa: CASSSGGPNYGYTF
j_gene: TRBJ2-5; len: 15; abundance: -; d_gene: TRBD1; v_gene: TRBV5-4; CDR3nt: TGTGCCAGCAGCTTGGCAGGGACAGGGCAAGAGACCCAGTACTTC; CDR3aa: CASSLAGTGQETQYF
j_gene: TRBJ1-1; len: 11; abundance: -; d_gene: -; v_gene: TRBV2; CDR3nt: TGTGCCAGCAGCAGGGAATCTGAAGCTTTCTTT; CDR3aa: CASSRESEAFF
j_gene: TRBJ2-5; len: 13; abundance: -; d_gene: -; v_gene: TRBV7-9; CDR3nt: TGTGCCAGCAGCCGAGACAGGATAAAGACCCAGTACTTC; CDR3aa: CASSRDRIKTQYF
j_gene: TRBJ2-1; len: 18; abundance: -; d_gene: TRBD2; v_gene: TRBV5-1; CDR3nt: TGCGCCAGCAGCGGCGGGACTAGCGGGAACGTTGGGGAAAATGAGCAGTTCTTC; CDR3aa: CASSGGTSGNVGENEQFF
j_gene: TRBJ1-6; len: 16; abundance: -; d_gene: -; v_gene: TRBV5-1; CDR3nt: TGCGCCAGCAGCTTGGAGGGAGACCGTCTGGGTTCACCCCTCCACTTT; CDR3aa: CASSLEGDRLGSPLHF
j_gene: TRBJ2-7; len: 14; abundance: -; d_gene: -; v_gene: TRBV10-3; CDR3nt: TGTGCCATCAGTGAGGGAGGGGCGAGCTACGAGCAGTACTTC; CDR3aa: CAISEGGASYEQYF
j_gene: TRBJ2-3; len: 16; abundance: -; d_gene: TRBD2; v_gene: TRBV10-3; CDR3nt: TGTGCCATCACCACGGGACTAGCGGGACGCACAGATACGCAGTATTTT; CDR3aa: CAITTGLAGRTDTQYF
j_gene: TRBJ2-1; len: 15; abundance: -; d_gene: TRBD2; v_gene: TRBV27; CDR3nt: TGTGCCAGCAGCATAGCGGGAGGGCCGGGGAATGAGCAGTTCTTC; CDR3aa: CASSIAGGPGNEQFF
j_gene: TRBJ1-2; len: 11; abundance: -; d_gene: -; v_gene: TRBV28; CDR3nt: TGTGCCAGCAGTTCCCCGCGCGGCTACACCTTC; CDR3aa: CASSSPRGYTF
j_gene: TRBJ2-7; len: 15; abundance: -; d_gene: TRBD2; v_gene: TRBV7-2; CDR3nt: TGTGCCAGCAGCTTAGCTAGCGGGATGGGGTACGAGCAGTACTTC; CDR3aa: CASSLASGMGYEQYF
j_gene: TRBJ2-1; len: 10; abundance: -; d_gene: -; v_gene: TRBV20-1; CDR3nt: TGCAGTGCCCTAGGAAATGAGCAGTTCTTC; CDR3aa: CSALGNEQFF
j_gene: TRBJ1-5; len: 13; abundance: -; d_gene: -; v_gene: TRBV30; CDR3nt: TGTGCCTGGAGTGTCGGGGGTTACCAGCCCCAGCATTTT; CDR3aa: CAWSVGGYQPQHF
j_gene: TRBJ1-1; len: 14; abundance: -; d_gene: -; v_gene: TRBV4-2; CDR3nt: TGTGCCAGCCACCCGGGCCAGTGGGGCGCTGAAGCTTTCTTT; CDR3aa: CASHPGQWGAEAFF
j_gene: TRBJ1-2; len: 13; abundance: -; d_gene: -; v_gene: TRBV28; CDR3nt: TGTGCCAGCAGTTCTTCCGCGCGGGGCGGCGACACCTTC; CDR3aa: CASSSSARGGDTF
j_gene: TRBJ1-6; len: 15; abundance: -; d_gene: TRBD1; v_gene: TRBV3-1/TRBV3-2; CDR3nt: TGTGCCAGCAGCCGGGGACAGGCTAGGAATTCACCCCTCCACTTT; CDR3aa: CASSRGQARNSPLHF
j_gene: TRBJ2-6; len: 18; abundance: -; d_gene: -; v_gene: TRBV5-4; CDR3nt: TGTGCCAGCAGCTTTTACCGGGGTGGCCGCGCTGGGGCCAACGTCCTGACTTTC; CDR3aa: CASSFYRGGRAGANVLTF
j_gene: TRBJ1-5; len: 14; abundance: -; d_gene: -; v_gene: TRBV30; CDR3nt: TGTGCCTGGAGTGTACGGGGGGGCTGGCAGCCCCAGCATTTT; CDR3aa: CAWSVRGGWQPQHF
j_gene: TRBJ2-1; len: 14; abundance: once; d_gene: -; v_gene: TRBV5-5; CDR3nt: TGTGCCAGCAGCGCGATGGGGGCGTACAATGAGCAGTTCTTC; CDR3aa: CASSAMGAYNEQFF
j_gene: TRBJ1-1; len: 15; abundance: few; d_gene: TRBD1; v_gene: TRBV27; CDR3nt: TGTGCCAGTTACAGGGGGCTTAGGGGGAACACTGAAGCTTTCTTT; CDR3aa: CASYRGLRGNTEAFF
j_gene: TRBJ1-5; len: 17; abundance: few; d_gene: TRBD1; v_gene: TRBV20-1; CDR3nt: TGCAGTGCTAGTGGTTTTACGACAGGGGGTTTCAAGTCGCCCCAGCATTTT; CDR3aa: CSASGFTTGGFKSPQHF
j_gene: TRBJ2-2; len: 14; abundance: -; d_gene: TRBD2; v_gene: TRBV30; CDR3nt: TGTGCCTGGGTAGCGGGGCGAGGCACCGGGGAGCTGTTTTTT; CDR3aa: CAWVAGRGTGELFF
j_gene: TRBJ2-3; len: 17; abundance: -; d_gene: -; v_gene: TRBV4-3; CDR3nt: TGCGCCAGCAGCCAAGAGGGTGGGGCGGGGTCAAGGGATACGCAGTATTTT; CDR3aa: CASSQEGGAGSRDTQYF
j_gene: TRBJ2-2; len: 15; abundance: -; d_gene: TRBD2; v_gene: TRBV5-5; CDR3nt: TGTGCCAGCAGGACCCTAGCGGGACCCAGCGGGGAGCTGTTTTTT; CDR3aa: CASRTLAGPSGELFF